This entry is about one TCR beta chain. Generated by immunoSEQ multiplex PCR, the TCRdb table keeps only in-frame clones and is missing some. The repertoire has approximately 480,000 clones, about 88% of them found once; the top ten carry approximately 0.9%. These data originate in a study of blood T cell repertoires in COVID-19. Study-wide background: Sample material is recorded as cDNA or gDNA derived from T cells, B-cell-depleted T cells, or PBMCs.

Germline lookup yields CDR1 SEHNR and CDR2 FQNEAQ (reference sequence). Trimming at V came to 1 base and at J to 3 bases, leaving 5 bases not matched to a gene. The CDR3 spans 16 residues. Sequencing used peripheral blood. The V gene is TRBV7-9, the J gene TRBJ1-2, with 10 bases aligning to TRBD1. This receptor was taken from a man aged 18 to 30 with COVID-19, enrolled during active disease. As DNA, the CDR3 is TGTGCCAGCAGCTTAGACTTGGGGACAGGGGACTATGGCTACACCTTC. It is translated as CASSLDLGTGDYGYTF.